This T cell receptor (beta chain) was documented in a study of memory CD4+ T cells and cytomegalovirus serostatus. General study points: CD4+ memory repertoires contained about two fifths of the roughly 160 reported CMV TCRbeta sequences.

The ends were cut back, 7 bases at V and 5 bases at J, with 17 bases in the middle. Germline V CDR1 and CDR2: LNHDA, SQIVND (reference sequence). CDR3 length: 14 residues. Single viable CD3+CD4+CD8-CD45RO+ cells were sorted as the memory CD4+ T cells. There are a few counts of this clone. Antigen: not known. Profiling relied on immunoSEQ multiplex PCR, and the TCRdb table lists in-frame clones only, not all of them. The data contain over 40,000 clones, approximately 74% of them singletons. The clonotype comes from an adult in good health and CMV-seropositive. The gene calls are TRBV19 and TRBJ1-1; D might be TRBD1 (5 bases). Specimen: memory CD4+ T cells from blood. In nucleotides, the CDR3 is TGTGCCAGTAAGGGGAGAGGGAGCAGAACTGAAGCTTTCTTT. Translation gives CASKGRGSRTEAFF.